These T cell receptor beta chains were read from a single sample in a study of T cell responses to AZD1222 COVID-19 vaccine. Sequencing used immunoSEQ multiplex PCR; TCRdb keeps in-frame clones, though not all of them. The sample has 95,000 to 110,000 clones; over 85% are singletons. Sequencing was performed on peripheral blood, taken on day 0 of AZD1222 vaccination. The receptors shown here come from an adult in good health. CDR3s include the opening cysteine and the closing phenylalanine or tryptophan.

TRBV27	CASSLWASDASGSPLHF
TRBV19	CASKTSGSSHNEQFF
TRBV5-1	CASRRTSESTDTQYF
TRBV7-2	CASSNTGTRGYEQYF
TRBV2	CASREQGFANYGYTF
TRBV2	CASSAAGGGGQPQHF
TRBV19	CASSIIWLAGGRGNYNEQFF
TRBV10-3	CAISDRGRTGGDGTQYF
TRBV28	CASSYPGGVYGYTF
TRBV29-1	CSADPRGQDTEAFF
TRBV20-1	CSASRQNYGYTF
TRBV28	CASSSPGTSANTGELFF
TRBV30	CAWRHPGQAHQPQHF
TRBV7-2	CASSLQGAEKLFF
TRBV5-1	CASSSTAASPTTDTQYF
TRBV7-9	CASSPGGGEQPQHF
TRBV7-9	CASSSHRDSPLHF
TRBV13	CASSWEGTYEQYF
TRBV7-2	CASSLGHSSYEQYF
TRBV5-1	CASAGGRASTDTQYF
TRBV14	CASSQQPKNTGQGINTGELFF
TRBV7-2	CASSLLGANTGELFF
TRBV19	CASSMGQGLETQYF
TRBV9	CASSAKGSHGELFF
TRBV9	CASSSSGGGYTF
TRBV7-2	CASSLEGIHPLSNQPQHF
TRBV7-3	CASSPSAGTYNEQFF
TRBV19	CASSSSDTQYF
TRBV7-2	CASSLVSGTGGIEQYF
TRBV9	CASSVAILADNNEQFF
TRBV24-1	CATGAGGLSSYNEQFF
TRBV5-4	CASSLRDSYEQYF
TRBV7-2	CASSLASSSPLHF
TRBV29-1	CSVATSSRETQYF
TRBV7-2	CASSARVDRAYEQYF
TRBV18	CASSPRRLAGANEQFF
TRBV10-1	CASSGGDRTPGCYGYTF
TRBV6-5	CASRGSGDRPQHF
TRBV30	CAWSEPGGSSEAFF
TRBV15	CATSRVWGSSNQPQHF
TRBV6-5	CASSYPGQFDEQYF
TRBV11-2	CASSFRGGEQYF
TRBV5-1	CASSLRPSGSYEQYF
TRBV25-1	CASSESVGVARYNEQFF
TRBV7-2	CASSWDREETQYF
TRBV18	CASSPVTAVNEKLFF
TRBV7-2	CANSLGWLGETSTDTQYF
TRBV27	CASMRNTEAFF
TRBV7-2	CASSLGQGFPLHF
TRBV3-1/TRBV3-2	CASSQDPSEQETQYF
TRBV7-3	CASSLGSGNEQFF
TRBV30	CASDRSTPTEAFF
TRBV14	CASSHYHFKGGSGYTF
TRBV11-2	CASSLETGGRGEKLFF
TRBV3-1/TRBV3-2	CASSQEGSYEQYF
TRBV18	CASSPPGAPHEQYF
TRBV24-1	CATSAGDRGIYGYTF
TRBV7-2	CASSFDRGGKLFF
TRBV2	CASSEADARGYF